One and the same sample provided the 9 T cell receptor beta chains below, sequenced in a study of blood T cell repertoires in COVID-19. Clones were sequenced by immunoSEQ multiplex PCR, and TCRdb holds only the in-frame ones, with some missing. The table lists about 220,000 clones, approximately 80% of them singletons. Material: peripheral blood. These receptors came from a human donor in a cohort sampled during active COVID-19.

This clone came up a few times. V is TRBV7-6 and J is TRBJ2-7, with TRBD1 identical over 7 bases. The V gene's germline CDR1 is SGHVS and CDR2 FNYEAQ. The CDR3 has 16 residues. J was trimmed by 0 bases and V by 5 bases; bases with no gene match: 10. The DNA of the CDR3 is TGTGCCAGCAGCCCAACAGGGGACAGCAGCTCCTACGAGCAGTACTTC. This codes for CASSPTGDSSSYEQYF.

This chain connects TRBV6-6 to TRBJ2-7, with TRBD2 identical over 7 bases. The V and J ends lost 7 bases and 4 bases, in that order; junction bases with no gene match: 10. CDR3 length equals 14 residues. The germline gives CDR1 MNHNY, CDR2 SVGAGI (reference sequence). In DNA, the CDR3 is TGTGCCAGCATGCTAGCCCGGGAGGTTTACGAGCAGTACTTC. Protein product: CASMLAREVYEQYF.

The chain uses TRBV29-1 and TRBJ1-2; 7 bases map to TRBD1. The CDR3 is 12 residues long. Per germline, CDR1 SQVTM and CDR2 ANQGSEA. With V trimmed by 4 bases and J by 2 bases, 1 base remained unmatched. DNA of the CDR3: TGCAGCGTTGCCAGGGGGAACTATGGCTACACCTTC. Translating gives CSVARGNYGYTF.

V and J are TRBV7-2 and TRBJ1-1; 7 nucleotides agree with TRBD1. This CDR3 is 14 amino acids long. V was pared by 7 bases and J by 0 bases, with 5 bases of the junction left unmatched. Per the germline V gene, CDR1 is SGHTA and CDR2 is FQGNSA. The CDR3 region is CASMVGGLNTEAFF. CDR3 DNA sequence: TGTGCCAGCATGGTAGGGGGCCTGAACACTGAAGCTTTCTTT.

This chain connects TRBV9 to TRBJ2-2; D might be TRBD2 (7 bases). The CDR3 is made up of 16 amino acids. V dropped 4 bases and J dropped 3 bases, with 16 bases sitting between them. Per germline, CDR1 SGDLS and CDR2 YYNGEE. The CDR3 region has the DNA TGTGCCAGCAGCCCCCGGCGGGGGCAATACACCGGGGAGCTGTTTTTT. This translates into CASSPRRGQYTGELFF.

This clone came up once. The chain recombines TRBV5-5 with TRBJ2-1, with D possibly being TRBD1 (7 bases). CDR3 length: 17 amino acids. Germline V gene lookup returns CDR1 SGHKS and CDR2 YYEKEE (reference sequence). Trimming stripped 4 bases from V and 0 bases from J, with 17 bases between. For the CDR3, the DNA is TGTGCCAGCAGCCCCGGAGGGGGCGGCCCCTCCTACAATGAGCAGTTCTTC. Amino acids: CASSPGGGGPSYNEQFF.

This chain links TRBV6-4 with TRBJ2-1, with 7 bases lining up with TRBD2. CDR1 is MRHNA and CDR2 is SNTAGT in the germline V gene. The V segment lost 6 bases and the J segment 10 bases; nucleotides outside the gene matches: 9. There are 13 residues in the CDR3. Here the CDR3 reads CASSPEAGVEQFF. The CDR3 bases are TGTGCCAGCAGCCCCGAGGCGGGAGTGGAGCAGTTCTTC.

Worth noting for this clone: A read error is likely here: a far larger clone is one base away. The chain couples TRBV7-9 to TRBJ1-1; 11 positions agree with TRBD1. The V and J ends lost 3 bases and 1 base, in that order; junction bases with no gene match: 1. The germline gives CDR1 SEHNR, CDR2 FQNEAQ (reference sequence). The CDR3 runs to 15 residues. CDR3 in amino acids: CASSFGTGGNTEAFF. CDR3 nucleotide sequence: TGTGCCAGCAGCTTCGGGACAGGGGGGAACACTGAAGCTTTCTTT. Variable domain in full (rest from reference TRBV7-9 and TRBJ1-1): DTGVSQNPRHKITKRGQNVTFRCDPISEHNRLYWYRQTLGQGPEFLTYFQNEAQLEKSRLLSDRFSAERPKGSFSTLEIQRTEQGDSAMYLCASSFGTGGNTEAFFGQGTRLTVV.

V usage is TRBV5-8 and J usage is TRBJ1-3; 8 nucleotides agree with TRBD1. CDR1 is SGHTS, CDR2 YDEGEE, per germline. This CDR3 contains 15 residues. V was clipped by 0 bases and J by 4 bases; unmatched bases: 3. The DNA of the CDR3 is TGTGCCAGCAGCTTGGTGTGGACAGGGGGAAACACCATATATTTT. Its translation: CASSLVWTGGNTIYF.